One and the same sample provided the 11 T cell receptor beta chains below, sequenced in a study of neurological immune-mediated disorders. TCRdb re-called the 5' RACE reads with MiXCR, one entry per CDR3 protein. The data show tens of thousands of distinct CDR3 sequences, around 10% seen once. The sample consisted of PBMCs. The receptors originated from a man in his 60s in good health.

This clonotype was picked up many times. The V gene is TRBV20-1, the J gene TRBJ2-7; 9 bases agree with TRBD2. The V gene end was trimmed by 3 bases and the J gene end by 5 bases; junction bases not matched to a gene: 11. Looked up from germline, CDR1 is DFQATT and CDR2 is SNEGSKA (reference sequence). CDR3 size: 15 residues. The CDR3, as DNA: TGCAGTGCTAGCCCTTTGGCGGGGGGGCGTAACGAGCAGTACTTC. Its translation is CSASPLAGGRNEQYF.

This clonotype was counted many times. V is TRBV15 and J is TRBJ1-1, with a possible D match to TRBD1 (6 bases). Germline V CDR1 and CDR2: LNHNV, YYDKDF (reference sequence). This CDR3 spans 14 amino acids. V lost 1 base and J lost 4, with 10 bases in between. CDR3 sequence (DNA): TGTGCCACCAGCAGAGGGGTAGGGGGCACTGAAGCTTTCTTT. Its protein is CATSRGVGGTEAFF.

This clonotype was counted ten times or more. The genes are TRBV20-1 and TRBJ1-5; D ambiguous. Germline CDR1 reads DFQATT; CDR2 reads SNEGSKA (reference sequence). This CDR3 is built from 14 residues. The V and J ends lost 2 bases and 1 base respectively, with 9 bases between them. The CDR3 DNA is TGCAGTGCTAGACAAGGTACCAGCAATCAGCCCCAGCATTTT. This gives the protein CSARQGTSNQPQHF.

The sample holds many counts of this clonotype. This sequence joins TRBV28 and TRBJ1-2; TRBD1 matches at 7 bases. This CDR3 comprises 11 residues. V trimming: 5 bases; J trimming: 8 bases; junction bases outside the gene matches: 2. Germline lookup yields CDR1 MDHEN and CDR2 SYDVKM. CDR3 sequence: CASSDRAGYTF. CDR3 bases: TGTGCCAGCAGTGACAGGGCCGGCTACACCTTC.

This clonotype was seen ten or more times. The J gene is TRBJ2-7, the V gene TRBV5-1; 8 nucleotides match TRBD2. The CDR3 is 15 amino acids. Trimming at V came to 0 bases and at J to 0 bases, leaving 2 bases not matched to a gene. Germline V lookup: CDR1 SGHRS, CDR2 YFSETQ. The CDR3 protein is CASSLASGGSYEQYF. The CDR3 DNA reads TGCGCCAGCAGCTTGGCCAGCGGGGGCTCCTACGAGCAGTACTTC.

This clonotype has ten or more counts. The chain recombines TRBV4-3 with TRBJ2-2; no firm D call. This CDR3 is 17 amino acids long. The germline V gene encodes CDR1 LGHNA and CDR2 YSLEER. Deletions cut 0 bases from V and 0 bases from J, with 11 bases between. In DNA, the CDR3 is TGCGCCAGCAGCCAAGAAGAGTTATCAGCGAACACCGGGGAGCTGTTTTTT. Translated, it gives CASSQEELSANTGELFF.

This clonotype came up many times. This rearrangement joins TRBV2 to TRBJ1-5; D remains ambiguous. This CDR3 is 15 amino acids long. V dropped 1 base and J dropped 0 bases, with 7 bases sitting between them. The germline V gene has CDR1 SNHLY and CDR2 FYNNEI. The CDR3 nucleotides are TGTGCCAGCAGTGAAGGGCCCTATAGCAATCAGCCCCAGCATTTT. Translation: CASSEGPYSNQPQHF. Using reference TRBV2 and TRBJ1-5 for the parts outside the CDR3, the full variable domain is EPEVTQTPSHQVTQMGQEVILRCVPISNHLYFYWYRQILGQKVEFLVSFYNNEISEKSEIFDDQFSVERPDGSNFTLKIRSTKLEDSAMYFCASSEGPYSNQPQHFGDGTRLSIL.

This clonotype was detected many times. The rearrangement uses TRBV20-1 and TRBJ2-1; D is unresolved. The germline CDR1 and CDR2 sequences are DFQATT and SNEGSKA (reference sequence). V lost 3 bases and J 8 bases, leaving 11 bases between the germline ends. The length of the CDR3 is 12 residues. The CDR3 loop is CSASVQADEQFF. CDR3 coding DNA: TGCAGTGCTAGCGTCCAGGCGGATGAGCAGTTCTTC.

This clonotype was picked up many times. One end of the junction is discordant with germline, which a read error may explain. This sequence joins TRBV27 and TRBJ1-2, with TRBD1 matching 8 bases. Germline loops: CDR1 MNHEY, CDR2 SMNVEV (reference sequence). The CDR3 spans 17 residues. The CDR3 region is CASSLSGGRAGGYSYTF. In DNA, the CDR3 is TGTGCCAGCAGTTTATCAGGGGGCCGGGCAGGGGGCTATAGCTACACCTTC.

This clonotype has ten or more counts. For the CDR3, the DNA is TGCGCCAGCCGGGCGGGGGCCCTCGGGCAAGAGACCCAGTACTTC. This translates into CASRAGALGQETQYF. The chain combines TRBV5-1 with TRBJ2-5; D might be TRBD2 (7 bases). Germline V gene sequence: CDR1 SGHRS, CDR2 YFSETQ. Trimming removed 7 bases from V and 2 bases from J, with 18 bases in between. The CDR3 loop spans 15 amino acids.

The sample holds many counts of this clonotype. The V and J genes are TRBV20-1 and TRBJ2-3; 13 nucleotides align to TRBD2. Germline V gene data show CDR1 as DFQATT and CDR2 as SNEGSKA (reference sequence). J was trimmed by 7 bases and V by 5 bases; bases with no gene match: 6. The length of the CDR3 is 14 residues. The CDR3 reads CSALTSGGTNTQYF. As DNA, the CDR3 is TGCAGTGCTCTGACTAGCGGGGGGACGAATACGCAGTATTTT.